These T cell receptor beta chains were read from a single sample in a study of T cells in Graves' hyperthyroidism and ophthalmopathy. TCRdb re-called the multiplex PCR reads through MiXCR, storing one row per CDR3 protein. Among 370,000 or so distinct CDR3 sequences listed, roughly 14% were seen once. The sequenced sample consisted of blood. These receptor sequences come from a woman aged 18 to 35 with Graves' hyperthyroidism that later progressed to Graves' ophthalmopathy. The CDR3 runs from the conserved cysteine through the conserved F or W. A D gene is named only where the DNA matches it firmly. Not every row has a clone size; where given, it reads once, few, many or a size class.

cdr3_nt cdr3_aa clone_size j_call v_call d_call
TGTGCCAGCAGCCCCACACCCGACATACAGCAGTACTTC CASSPTPDIQQYF few TRBJ2-7 TRBV28 NA
TGTGCCAGCAGCGCCCACCCTAGCGGGAGCGTCTACGAGCAGTACTTC CASSAHPSGSVYEQYF many TRBJ2-7 TRBV9 TRBD2
TGTGCCTGGAGTGAAGAGATGGGGCCCCAGCATTTT CAWSEEMGPQHF NA TRBJ1-5 TRBV30 NA
TGTGCCAGCAGCGGGGTTAGCGGGAGGGCCACAGATACGCAGTATTTT CASSGVSGRATDTQYF few TRBJ2-3 TRBV5-6 TRBD2
TGTGCCAGCAGGCGCTCGCTAGCGGGAGTTGAGCAGTTCTTC CASRRSLAGVEQFF many TRBJ2-1 TRBV12-3/TRBV12-4 TRBD2
TGTGCCAGCAGCTTAGGGACAGGGGTACAAGAGCAGTACTTC CASSLGTGVQEQYF many TRBJ2-7 TRBV7-9 TRBD1
TGTGCCAGTAGTATAGCACTAGCGGGCGGGGAGCTGTTTTTT CASSIALAGGELFF few TRBJ2-2 TRBV19 TRBD2
TGTGCCAGCAGTTTATCGGTGGGTGGCTACACCTTC CASSLSVGGYTF NA TRBJ1-2 TRBV28 NA
TGCGCCAGCAGCCAAGAATGGACAGCCACCTACAATGAGCAGTTCTTC CASSQEWTATYNEQFF NA TRBJ2-1 TRBV13 NA
TGTGCCAGCAGTTTAGCCGGGACAGGGCACACTGAAGCTTTCTTT CASSLAGTGHTEAFF NA TRBJ1-1 TRBV27 TRBD1
TGTGCCAGCACCGGGACAGGGGGTTATCGATTAGGTGGCACCGGGGAGCTGTTTTTT CASTGTGGYRLGGTGELFF many TRBJ2-2 TRBV27 TRBD1
TGTGCCAGCAGCCAAGGCTGGGACAGGGGATATGGCTACACCTTC CASSQGWDRGYGYTF many TRBJ1-2 TRBV3-1 TRBD1
TGCGCCAGCAGTCTAACCGGGACAGGGGCTTTCGGGAATGAGCAGTTCTTC CASSLTGTGAFGNEQFF many TRBJ2-1 TRBV5-1 TRBD1
TGCGCCAGCAGCTTGCCGTACCGATTTGATGGCACAGATACGCAGTATTTT CASSLPYRFDGTDTQYF many TRBJ2-3 TRBV5-1 NA
TGTGCCAGCAGCTATAGCCAGGGGGCAGGGGGCGGGGAGCTGTTTTTT CASSYSQGAGGGELFF NA TRBJ2-2 TRBV11-2 TRBD1
TGCAGTGCTAGAGCTGGGGGTGGGACTGACTACAATGAGCAGTTCTTC CSARAGGGTDYNEQFF NA TRBJ2-1 TRBV20-1 NA
TGTGCCAGCAGCAATCGGACAGGAAACAATGAGCAGTTCTTC CASSNRTGNNEQFF many TRBJ2-1 TRBV9 TRBD1
TGTGCCAGCACCGAAGGGGTTAGCACCTACGAGCAGTACTTC CASTEGVSTYEQYF few TRBJ2-7 TRBV28 NA
TGCAGTGCTAGAATGGGGGGTGAGACCCAGTACTTC CSARMGGETQYF few TRBJ2-5 TRBV20-1 NA
TGTGCCAGCAGTCGATCGGGCGGAAACACCATATATTTT CASSRSGGNTIYF many TRBJ1-3 TRBV27 NA
TGTGCCAGCGCCCACGGACAGTTGTACAATGAGCAGTTCTTC CASAHGQLYNEQFF NA TRBJ2-1 TRBV27 NA
TGCAGTGCTAGATCCGGGGAAGCCTACGAGCAGTACTTC CSARSGEAYEQYF few TRBJ2-7 TRBV20-1 NA
TGTGCCAGCAGTTTTGTTGAGGAATTTTGGCTTGAAGCTTTCTTT CASSFVEEFWLEAFF many TRBJ1-1 TRBV12-3/TRBV12-4 NA
TGTGCCAGCAGCTTGTTCTGGGGGGAATCCTACGAGCAGTACTTC CASSLFWGESYEQYF few TRBJ2-7 TRBV5-5 NA
TGTGCCAGCAGGACTAGCGGGAGGGCCGTCGGGGAGCTGTTTTTT CASRTSGRAVGELFF many TRBJ2-2 TRBV6-1 TRBD2